The clone carrying this TCR beta chain came up a few times. Antigen unknown. One end of the junction fails to match germline, which may point to a read error. These data belong to a study of metastatic and nonmetastatic thyroid tumors. With MiXCR, TCRdb called clones anew from the PCR reads. Among over 3,000 clones listed, approximately 35% were seen once. This CDR3 region has 15 residues. Germline-derived CDR1 and CDR2 are DFQATT and SNEGSKA (reference sequence). Study findings and constraints: Benign nodules were reported to have significantly lower TCR beta diversity than malignant thyroid tumors, in blood and tumor.

All patients were untreated before thyroid surgery. The genes are TRBV20-1 and TRBJ1-3, with 7 bases matching TRBD1. The clonotype comes from a male donor with papillary thyroid cancer or a benign thyroid nodule (not recorded which). Some clones in this sample may be carry-over from other donors' samples. Sequenced input: tumor tissue. In nucleotides, the CDR3 is TGCAGTGCTAGAGTCCCGGACAGGTCCGGAAACACCATGTATTTT. Amino acid sequence: CSARVPDRSGNTMYF.